This TCR beta chain was observed in a study of blood T cell dynamics during melanoma immunotherapy. Study-level background: First-line therapy was either pembrolizumab or nivolumab with ipilimumab for metastatic melanoma. Study outcomes and limitations: It remained unknown if the driving T cell clones were melanoma-specific. Unlike progressors, later disease-control patients had W3 repertoires gaining clonality or diversity.

As concerns this clone: Its specificity is not known.

The time point denotes: pre-treatment baseline. DNA loading was fixed at roughly 360 ng for all bulk PBMC samples. Data came from immunoSEQ multiplex PCR; TCRdb stores just in-frame clones and leaves some out. The data show some 16,000 clones, with about 83% seen just once and about 4.2% held by the top ten. Sequencing was performed on blood, taken from a patient treated with checkpoint blockade. This TCR derives from a human donor with melanoma.

The CDR3 protein is CASSRFRGSKFHTDTQYF. As DNA, the CDR3 is TGTGCCAGCAGCCGTTTCAGAGGTTCGAAGTTTCACACAGATACGCAGTATTTT. The rearrangement uses TRBV28 and TRBJ2-3; D call uncertain. The CDR3 loop spans 18 amino acids. Germline V gene sequence: CDR1 MDHEN, CDR2 SYDVKM. V lost 6 bases, J lost 2 bases, and 24 bases lay in between.